This T cell receptor beta chain was identified during a study of T cell repertoires in cytomegalovirus infection. Study background: The authors relied on CMV epitopes, both recently identified HLA-C-restricted and well-studied HLA-B-restricted. From public TCR beta signatures came an indication of both CMV infection and matching HLA type. Findings of the study overall: People with CMV and the relevant HLA were identified by cumulative public TCR beta family frequency. Dominating the ex vivo response were TCR beta clonotypes that were CMV-specific and HLA-C-restricted.

In TCRdb, the reads were re-called with MiXCR into one record per CDR3 protein. This sample has 680,000 or so distinct CDR3 sequences, with roughly 33% found just once. Germline V gene lookup returns CDR1 SGDLS and CDR2 YYNGEE. This CDR3 spans 10 amino acids. This clonotype has a single count. Its antigen is still unknown. This receptor was taken from a human donor in good health (CMV status not recorded). Some clones in this sample may be carry-over from other donors' samples. The chain is built from TRBV9 and TRBJ2-7; a possible D gene is TRBD2 (7 bases). Sequencing was performed on cultured PBMCs, taken from culture after CMV antigen stimulation. The CDR3 coding sequence is TGTGCTGGGGGGGCGATCGAGCAGTACTTC. It is translated as CAGGAIEQYF.